Detailed here is one TCR beta chain. Profiling relied on immunoSEQ multiplex PCR, and the TCRdb table lists in-frame clones only, not all of them. Among 200,000 to 250,000 clones, roughly 90% were seen once, and the ten largest hold approximately 2.6%. The data derive from a study of blood T cell repertoires in COVID-19. Turning to the study itself: Some COVID-19 samples were acute and others convalescent; all came from the United States, Italy and Spain. T cells, B-cell-depleted T cells, or PBMCs provided the cDNA or gDNA that served as material.

The germline gives CDR1 MDHEN, CDR2 SYDVKM. V gave up 7 bases and J gave up 9 bases; unmatched junction bases: 8. This CDR3 comprises 13 residues. The sample comprised peripheral blood. J is TRBJ2-1 and V is TRBV28, with 8 positions matching TRBD2. The TCR sequence derives from a woman in her sixties or seventies with acute or convalescent COVID-19. CDR3 nucleotides: TGTGCCAGCACTCAGACTAGCGTTGTTGAGCAGTTCTTC. It encodes CASTQTSVVEQFF. Looking up the rest from reference TRBV28 and TRBJ2-1 gives the full variable domain: DVKVTQSSRYLVKRTGEKVFLECVQDMDHENMFWYRQDPGLGLRLIYFSYDVKMKEKGDIPEGYSVSREKKERFSLILESASTNQTSMYLCASTQTSVVEQFFGPGTRLTVL.